The rows below give T cell receptor beta chains drawn from one sample of a study of T-cell reconstitution after alpha-beta-depleted transplantation in children. TCRdb reprocessed the PCR reads with MiXCR, giving one entry per CDR3 protein. This sample has some 500,000 distinct CDR3 sequences; approximately 20% occur once, and the top ten carry more than 2.5%. Sequencing used PBMCs from the stem cell graft donor, obtained from the stem cell graft. The receptor source for this set is a human donor who donated a stem cell graft to a child with acute lymphoblastic leukemia. CDR3s include the opening cysteine and the closing phenylalanine or tryptophan. The order of the fields is D gene, J gene, clone size, V gene, CDR3 protein, CDR3 DNA. A D gene is named only where the DNA matches it firmly. Not every row has a clone size; where given, it reads once, few, many or a size class.

d_gene: .
j_gene: TRBJ2-1
abundance: .
v_gene: TRBV6-1
CDR3aa: CASSEGPYNEQFF
CDR3nt: TGTGCCAGCAGTGAGGGGCCCTACAATGAGCAGTTCTTC

d_gene: TRBD1
j_gene: TRBJ1-1
abundance: .
v_gene: TRBV27
CDR3aa: CASSLQGTGGNAEAFF
CDR3nt: TGTGCCAGCAGTTTACAGGGGACAGGGGGCAACGCTGAAGCTTTCTTT

d_gene: .
j_gene: TRBJ2-3
abundance: .
v_gene: TRBV7-3
CDR3aa: CASSLSYDGSDTQYF
CDR3nt: TGTGCCAGCAGCTTATCATATGACGGGTCAGATACGCAGTATTTT

d_gene: .
j_gene: TRBJ2-4
abundance: .
v_gene: TRBV15
CDR3aa: CATSRDGGDLKNIQYF
CDR3nt: TGTGCCACCAGCAGAGATGGTGGGGACCTCAAAAACATTCAGTACTTC

d_gene: TRBD2
j_gene: TRBJ2-1
abundance: few
v_gene: TRBV6-5
CDR3aa: CASSYSTSLYNEQFF
CDR3nt: TGTGCCAGCAGTTACTCGACTAGCCTCTACAATGAGCAGTTCTTC

d_gene: .
j_gene: TRBJ1-1
abundance: .
v_gene: TRBV29-1
CDR3aa: CSVVRGGLHTEAFF
CDR3nt: TGCAGCGTTGTTAGGGGGGGGTTGCACACTGAAGCTTTCTTT

d_gene: .
j_gene: TRBJ1-1
abundance: few
v_gene: TRBV29-1
CDR3aa: CSVGSRGPEAFF
CDR3nt: TGCAGCGTTGGCTCCAGGGGCCCTGAAGCTTTCTTT

d_gene: .
j_gene: TRBJ1-1
abundance: .
v_gene: TRBV12-3/TRBV12-4
CDR3aa: CASSLGLGAFF
CDR3nt: TGTGCCAGCAGTTTGGGACTGGGAGCTTTCTTT

d_gene: .
j_gene: TRBJ2-2
abundance: .
v_gene: TRBV9
CDR3aa: CASSASGALGELFF
CDR3nt: TGTGCCAGCAGCGCCAGCGGAGCTCTCGGGGAGCTGTTTTTT

d_gene: .
j_gene: TRBJ2-5
abundance: few
v_gene: TRBV2
CDR3aa: CASSGGGNKETQYF
CDR3nt: TGTGCCAGCAGTGGGGGAGGCAACAAAGAGACCCAGTACTTC

d_gene: .
j_gene: TRBJ2-3
abundance: .
v_gene: TRBV9
CDR3aa: CASSVGQYVDTQYF
CDR3nt: TGTGCCAGCAGCGTAGGACAGTATGTAGATACGCAGTATTTT

d_gene: TRBD2
j_gene: TRBJ2-1
abundance: few
v_gene: TRBV27
CDR3aa: CASSSSGSPYNEQFF
CDR3nt: TGTGCCAGCAGTTCTAGCGGAAGCCCCTACAATGAGCAGTTCTTC

d_gene: .
j_gene: TRBJ1-4
abundance: few
v_gene: TRBV7-9
CDR3aa: CASSDEGYYEKLFF
CDR3nt: TGTGCCAGCAGCGACGAGGGTTACTATGAAAAACTGTTTTTT

d_gene: TRBD2
j_gene: TRBJ2-3
abundance: .
v_gene: TRBV6-1
CDR3aa: CASSHGLAGGNTDTQYF
CDR3nt: TGTGCCAGCAGCCACGGACTAGCGGGAGGGAATACAGATACGCAGTATTTT

d_gene: .
j_gene: TRBJ2-3
abundance: few
v_gene: TRBV6-4
CDR3aa: CASSEGRSSTDTQYF
CDR3nt: TGTGCCAGCAGTGAAGGGAGGAGTAGCACAGATACGCAGTATTTT

d_gene: TRBD1
j_gene: TRBJ1-1
abundance: .
v_gene: TRBV20-1
CDR3aa: CSARDRPPTLRQGQNTEAFF
CDR3nt: TGCAGTGCTAGAGATCGGCCCCCCACCTTACGACAGGGACAAAACACTGAAGCTTTCTTT

d_gene: .
j_gene: TRBJ1-1
abundance: .
v_gene: TRBV29-1
CDR3aa: CSVASRGDTEAFF
CDR3nt: TGCAGCGTAGCTTCGAGGGGGGACACTGAAGCTTTCTTT

d_gene: .
j_gene: TRBJ1-2
abundance: few
v_gene: TRBV7-6
CDR3aa: CASSATQGPNYGYTF
CDR3nt: TGTGCCAGCAGCGCCACTCAGGGACCTAACTATGGCTACACCTTC

d_gene: TRBD1
j_gene: TRBJ2-7
abundance: .
v_gene: TRBV25-1
CDR3aa: CASSDPGRGRPYEQYF
CDR3nt: TGTGCCAGCAGTGATCCCGGCAGGGGGCGCCCCTACGAGCAGTACTTC

d_gene: .
j_gene: TRBJ2-5
abundance: few
v_gene: TRBV12-3/TRBV12-4
CDR3aa: CASSLSDGGSLQETQYF
CDR3nt: TGTGCCAGCAGTTTAAGTGATGGCGGGTCACTACAAGAGACCCAGTACTTC

d_gene: .
j_gene: TRBJ2-1
abundance: .
v_gene: TRBV7-9
CDR3aa: CASSPVRVQSNEQFF
CDR3nt: TGTGCCAGCAGCCCCGTTCGGGTCCAAAGCAATGAGCAGTTCTTC

d_gene: TRBD1
j_gene: TRBJ1-1
abundance: many
v_gene: TRBV27
CDR3aa: CASSRRSSGQLEAFF
CDR3nt: TGTGCCAGCAGTCGGCGCTCCTCGGGACAGCTTGAAGCTTTCTTT

d_gene: .
j_gene: TRBJ2-2
abundance: .
v_gene: TRBV5-1
CDR3aa: CASSYFRTGELFF
CDR3nt: TGCGCCAGCAGCTACTTCCGCACCGGGGAGCTGTTTTTT

d_gene: .
j_gene: TRBJ2-7
abundance: few
v_gene: TRBV12-3/TRBV12-4
CDR3aa: CASSLRVGPDEQYF
CDR3nt: TGTGCCAGCAGTTTGAGAGTAGGACCGGACGAGCAGTACTTC

d_gene: TRBD2
j_gene: TRBJ2-2
abundance: .
v_gene: TRBV5-1
CDR3aa: CASSLAAGLADTGELFF
CDR3nt: TGCGCCAGCAGCTTGGCCGCGGGACTAGCCGACACCGGGGAGCTGTTTTTT

d_gene: .
j_gene: TRBJ1-2
abundance: .
v_gene: TRBV12-3/TRBV12-4
CDR3aa: CASRPSWGSYGYTF
CDR3nt: TGTGCCAGCAGGCCGTCGTGGGGGTCCTATGGCTACACCTTC

d_gene: TRBD1
j_gene: TRBJ2-7
abundance: .
v_gene: TRBV19
CDR3aa: CASGTGLSYEQYF
CDR3nt: TGTGCCAGTGGGACAGGACTTTCCTACGAGCAGTACTTC

d_gene: .
j_gene: TRBJ1-2
abundance: few
v_gene: TRBV19
CDR3aa: CAISPDSYGYTF
CDR3nt: TGTGCCATCTCACCGGACAGCTATGGCTACACCTTC

d_gene: TRBD2
j_gene: TRBJ2-5
abundance: many
v_gene: TRBV5-1
CDR3aa: CASSWNSLAGGETQYF
CDR3nt: TGCGCCAGCAGCTGGAATTCCTTAGCGGGCGGCGAGACCCAGTACTTC

d_gene: .
j_gene: TRBJ1-2
abundance: .
v_gene: TRBV29-1
CDR3aa: CSVPTVYGYTF
CDR3nt: TGCAGCGTTCCGACTGTTTATGGCTACACCTTC

d_gene: TRBD1
j_gene: TRBJ2-2
abundance: .
v_gene: TRBV15
CDR3aa: CATSTPTGGNTGELFF
CDR3nt: TGTGCCACCAGCACCCCGACAGGGGGTAACACCGGGGAGCTGTTTTTT

d_gene: .
j_gene: TRBJ2-1
abundance: .
v_gene: TRBV20-1
CDR3aa: CSTTDQGNEQFF
CDR3nt: TGCAGTACCACGGACCAGGGCAATGAGCAGTTCTTC

d_gene: TRBD2
j_gene: TRBJ2-7
abundance: few
v_gene: TRBV13
CDR3aa: CASSATSGMKYEQYF
CDR3nt: TGTGCCAGCAGCGCTACTAGCGGGATGAAGTACGAGCAGTACTTC

d_gene: .
j_gene: TRBJ2-1
abundance: few
v_gene: TRBV20-1
CDR3aa: CSARDRTEQFF
CDR3nt: TGCAGTGCTAGAGATAGGACTGAGCAGTTCTTC

d_gene: .
j_gene: TRBJ1-5
abundance: .
v_gene: TRBV19
CDR3aa: CASSATLPGTANQPQHF
CDR3nt: TGTGCCAGTAGTGCGACTCTCCCCGGGACGGCGAATCAGCCCCAGCATTTT

d_gene: TRBD1
j_gene: TRBJ2-3
abundance: .
v_gene: TRBV24-1
CDR3aa: CATSDGTGRGKVTDTQYF
CDR3nt: TGTGCCACCAGTGATGGGACAGGGAGGGGAAAGGTAACAGATACGCAGTATTTT

d_gene: TRBD1
j_gene: TRBJ2-7
abundance: .
v_gene: TRBV2
CDR3aa: CASRGTGGFYEQYF
CDR3nt: TGTGCCAGCAGAGGAACAGGGGGGTTCTACGAGCAGTACTTC

d_gene: .
j_gene: TRBJ2-7
abundance: few
v_gene: TRBV5-6
CDR3aa: CASSSRQKVPYEQYF
CDR3nt: TGTGCCAGCAGCTCCCGACAGAAAGTCCCCTACGAGCAGTACTTC

d_gene: TRBD2
j_gene: TRBJ2-3
abundance: few
v_gene: TRBV29-1
CDR3aa: CSVVLAGYGDTQYF
CDR3nt: TGCAGCGTTGTCCTAGCGGGATATGGAGATACGCAGTATTTT

d_gene: .
j_gene: TRBJ1-1
abundance: .
v_gene: TRBV25-1
CDR3aa: CASSEWRESGAFF
CDR3nt: TGTGCCAGCAGTGAATGGAGGGAATCGGGAGCTTTCTTT

d_gene: .
j_gene: TRBJ2-3
abundance: .
v_gene: TRBV24-1
CDR3aa: CATSDPASQGVRTDTQYF
CDR3nt: TGTGCCACCAGTGATCCCGCAAGTCAGGGAGTTCGGACAGATACGCAGTATTTT

d_gene: .
j_gene: TRBJ2-2
abundance: .
v_gene: TRBV27
CDR3aa: CASSLYAGELFF
CDR3nt: TGTGCCAGCAGTTTATATGCCGGGGAGCTGTTTTTT

d_gene: TRBD1
j_gene: TRBJ2-7
abundance: .
v_gene: TRBV12-3/TRBV12-4
CDR3aa: CASSFRTGNRHEQYF
CDR3nt: TGTGCCAGCAGTTTTCGGACAGGGAATAGGCACGAGCAGTACTTC

d_gene: .
j_gene: TRBJ1-1
abundance: .
v_gene: TRBV29-1
CDR3aa: CSASEAFEAFF
CDR3nt: TGCAGCGCATCTGAAGCATTTGAAGCTTTCTTT

d_gene: .
j_gene: TRBJ2-4
abundance: few
v_gene: TRBV12-3/TRBV12-4
CDR3aa: CASSRASAKNIQYF
CDR3nt: TGTGCCTCTTCAAGGGCTAGTGCCAAAAACATTCAGTACTTC

d_gene: TRBD1
j_gene: TRBJ1-1
abundance: .
v_gene: TRBV4-1
CDR3aa: CASSQFDRGGTEAFF
CDR3nt: TGCGCCAGCAGCCAATTCGACAGGGGCGGCACTGAAGCTTTCTTT

d_gene: .
j_gene: TRBJ1-1
abundance: .
v_gene: TRBV12-3/TRBV12-4
CDR3aa: CASSLGRITGEAFF
CDR3nt: TGTGCCAGCAGTTTGGGCCGGATTACAGGGGAAGCTTTCTTT

d_gene: .
j_gene: TRBJ2-1
abundance: few
v_gene: TRBV27
CDR3aa: CATRGWGVGSEQFF
CDR3nt: TGTGCCACCCGGGGATGGGGGGTGGGGAGTGAGCAGTTCTTC

d_gene: TRBD1
j_gene: TRBJ2-3
abundance: .
v_gene: TRBV20-1
CDR3aa: CSADDRGNADTQYF
CDR3nt: TGCAGTGCAGATGACAGGGGAAATGCAGATACGCAGTATTTT

d_gene: TRBD1
j_gene: TRBJ2-2
abundance: few
v_gene: TRBV12-3/TRBV12-4
CDR3aa: CASRPTSRDRGETGELFF
CDR3nt: TGTGCCAGCAGGCCGACAAGCCGGGACAGGGGAGAGACCGGGGAGCTGTTTTTT

d_gene: .
j_gene: TRBJ2-1
abundance: .
v_gene: TRBV18
CDR3aa: CASSPVIAVYNEQFF
CDR3nt: TGTGCCAGCTCACCCGTGATAGCGGTTTACAATGAGCAGTTCTTC

d_gene: TRBD1
j_gene: TRBJ2-7
abundance: few
v_gene: TRBV6-1
CDR3aa: CASSSRDRVTYEQYF
CDR3nt: TGTGCCAGCAGTAGCCGGGACAGGGTCACCTACGAGCAGTACTTC